This T cell receptor (beta chain) was obtained from a study of tumor and adjacent non-tumor tissue in lung cancer. General study findings and limits: Tumor repertoires had a smaller top 100 clone share than normal lung.

The CDR3 has 13 residues. No cell sorting was done before RNA was extracted from the tissue. This non-tumor lung sample came from over 3 cm beyond the tumor edge. This clonotype has a handful of counts. The antigen remains undetermined. The junction does not match germline at one end; this may be a read error. TCRbeta libraries were built with three rounds of nested PCR, modified from ARM-PCR. Each CDR3 protein is one row after TCRdb ran MiXCR on the multiplex PCR reads. The sample lists fewer than 45,000 distinct CDR3 sequences, around 67% occurring once. The chain employs TRBV12-3 or TRBV12-4 and TRBJ2-2, with D perhaps TRBD2 (6 bases). This TCR derives from a middle-aged woman with non-small cell lung cancer. Sequencing used distant non-tumor lung tissue. CDR3 bases: TGTGCCACCCGGGACTCGAACACCGGGGAGCTGCTGTTT. This encodes CATRDSNTGELLF.